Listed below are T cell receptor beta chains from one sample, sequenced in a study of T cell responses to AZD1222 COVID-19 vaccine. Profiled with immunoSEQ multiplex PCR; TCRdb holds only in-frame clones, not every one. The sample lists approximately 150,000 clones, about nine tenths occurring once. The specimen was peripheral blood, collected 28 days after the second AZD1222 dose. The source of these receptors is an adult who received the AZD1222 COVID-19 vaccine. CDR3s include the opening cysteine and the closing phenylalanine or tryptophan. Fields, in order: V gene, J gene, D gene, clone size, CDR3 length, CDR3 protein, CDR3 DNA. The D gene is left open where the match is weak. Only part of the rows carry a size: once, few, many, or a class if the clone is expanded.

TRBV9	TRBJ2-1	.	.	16	CASSVGTGSSYNEQFF	TGTGCCAGCAGCGTAGGGACGGGAAGCTCCTACAATGAGCAGTTCTTC
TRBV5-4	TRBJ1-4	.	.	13	CASSLPLPEKLFF	TGTGCCAGCAGCTTGCCATTACCTGAAAAACTGTTTTTT
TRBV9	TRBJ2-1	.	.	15	CASSVGDTPYNEQFF	TGTGCCAGCAGCGTAGGGGACACCCCCTACAATGAGCAGTTCTTC
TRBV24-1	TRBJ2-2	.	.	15	CATSETSGNTGELFF	TGTGCCACCAGTGAGACCTCGGGGAACACCGGGGAGCTGTTTTTT
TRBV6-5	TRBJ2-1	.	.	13	CASSYSPAEEQFF	TGTGCCAGCAGTTACTCGCCGGCGGAGGAGCAGTTCTTC
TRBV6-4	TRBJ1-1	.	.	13	CASRETENTEAFF	TGTGCCAGCAGGGAGACAGAGAACACTGAAGCTTTCTTT
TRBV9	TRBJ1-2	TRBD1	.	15	CASSVGGRGDYGYTF	TGTGCCAGCAGCGTAGGTGGCAGGGGGGACTATGGCTACACCTTC
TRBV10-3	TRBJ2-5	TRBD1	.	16	CATGGADRAGQETQYF	TGTGCCACCGGGGGAGCGGACAGGGCTGGCCAAGAGACCCAGTACTTC
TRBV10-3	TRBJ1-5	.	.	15	CASAPTVDSNQPQHF	TGTGCCAGCGCCCCGACGGTGGATAGCAATCAGCCCCAGCATTTT
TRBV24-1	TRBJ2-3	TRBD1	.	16	CATSEMGQGRTDTQYF	TGTGCCACCAGTGAGATGGGACAGGGCCGTACAGATACGCAGTATTTT
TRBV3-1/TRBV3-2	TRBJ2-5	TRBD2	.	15	CASSQTSGAQETQYF	TGTGCCAGCAGCCAGACTAGCGGGGCTCAAGAGACCCAGTACTTC
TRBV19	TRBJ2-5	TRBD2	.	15	CASSPRRTSGETQYF	TGTGCCAGTAGTCCCCGCCGGACTAGCGGAGAGACCCAGTACTTC
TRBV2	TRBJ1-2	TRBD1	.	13	CASQYGQEYGYTF	TGTGCCAGCCAATACGGACAGGAATATGGCTACACCTTC
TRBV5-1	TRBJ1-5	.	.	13	CASSLEGNVPQHF	TGCGCCAGCAGCTTGGAGGGAAATGTGCCCCAGCATTTT
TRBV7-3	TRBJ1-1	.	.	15	CASSLTGGADTEAFF	TGTGCCAGCAGCTTAACGGGAGGGGCCGACACTGAAGCTTTCTTT
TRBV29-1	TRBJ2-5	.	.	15	CSVVPTVDSQETQYF	TGCAGCGTTGTACCGACTGTGGACAGCCAAGAGACCCAGTACTTC
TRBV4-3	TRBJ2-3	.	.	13	CASSPGAGDTQYF	TGCGCCAGCAGCCCAGGGGCCGGGGATACGCAGTATTTT
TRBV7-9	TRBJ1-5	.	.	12	CASSLDLQPQHF	TGTGCCAGCAGCTTAGATTTGCAGCCCCAGCATTTT
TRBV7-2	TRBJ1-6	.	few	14	CASSPQGINSPLHF	TGTGCCAGCAGCCCACAGGGCATTAATTCACCCCTCCACTTT
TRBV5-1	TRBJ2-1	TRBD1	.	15	CASSTGQVSYNEQFF	TGCGCCAGCAGCACGGGACAGGTATCCTACAATGAGCAGTTCTTC
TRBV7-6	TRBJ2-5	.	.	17	CASSSGALPPLQETQYF	TGTGCCAGCAGCTCAGGGGCCCTGCCTCCTCTCCAAGAGACCCAGTACTTC
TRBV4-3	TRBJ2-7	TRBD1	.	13	CASSQGTGFEQYF	TGCGCCAGCAGCCAAGGGACAGGGTTTGAGCAGTACTTC
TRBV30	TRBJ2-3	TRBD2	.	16	CAWSVGLAVSTDTQYF	TGTGCCTGGAGTGTCGGACTAGCGGTGAGCACAGATACGCAGTATTTT
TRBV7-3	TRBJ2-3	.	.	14	CASSLRSFTDTQYF	TGTGCCAGCAGCTTAAGGTCATTCACAGATACGCAGTATTTT
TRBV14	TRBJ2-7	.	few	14	CASSLEAGSYEQYF	TGTGCCAGCAGCCTTGAGGCGGGCTCCTACGAGCAGTACTTC
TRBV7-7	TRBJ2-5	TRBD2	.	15	CASSLGSGGQETQYF	TGTGCCAGCAGCTTAGGCTCCGGGGGGCAAGAGACCCAGTACTTC
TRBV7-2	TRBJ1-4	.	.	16	CASSPGLGGGSEKLFF	TGTGCCAGCAGCCCGGGCTTAGGTGGGGGGAGTGAAAAACTGTTTTTT
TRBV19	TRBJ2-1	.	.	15	CASSPGTRGYNEQFF	TGTGCCAGTAGTCCCGGGACAAGGGGGTACAATGAGCAGTTCTTC
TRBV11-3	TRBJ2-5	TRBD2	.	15	CASSFLAGGVETQYF	TGTGCCAGCAGCTTCTTAGCGGGAGGGGTAGAGACCCAGTACTTC
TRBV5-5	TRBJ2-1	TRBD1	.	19	CASSHHPGTGEGYYNEQFF	TGTGCCAGCAGCCACCATCCCGGGACAGGGGAGGGCTACTACAATGAGCAGTTCTTC
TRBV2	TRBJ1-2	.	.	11	CASRDSGGYTF	TGTGCCAGCAGGGACAGTGGGGGCTACACCTTC
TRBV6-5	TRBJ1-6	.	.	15	CASREDSSYNSPLHF	TGTGCCAGCAGGGAGGATAGCTCCTATAATTCACCCCTCCACTTT
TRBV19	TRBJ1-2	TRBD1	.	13	CASTPTGSYGYTF	TGTGCCAGTACACCGACAGGGAGCTATGGCTACACCTTC
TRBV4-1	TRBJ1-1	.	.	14	CASSQEGLNTEAFF	TGCGCCAGCAGCCAAGAAGGCCTGAACACTGAAGCTTTCTTT
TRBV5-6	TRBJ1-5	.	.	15	CASSRTGAGSQPQHF	TGTGCCAGCAGCCGCACGGGGGCGGGTAGCCAGCCCCAGCATTTT
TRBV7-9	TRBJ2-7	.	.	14	CASSLAMNLYEQYF	TGTGCCAGCAGCTTAGCTATGAACCTCTACGAGCAGTACTTC
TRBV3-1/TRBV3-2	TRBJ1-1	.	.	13	CASSQGGRTEAFF	TGTGCCAGCAGCCAAGGAGGGCGCACTGAAGCTTTCTTT
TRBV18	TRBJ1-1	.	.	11	CASSPVGEAFF	TGTGCCAGCTCACCGGTAGGGGAAGCTTTCTTT
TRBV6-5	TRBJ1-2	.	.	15	CASRPTGTGNYGYTF	TGTGCCAGCAGACCCACCGGGACGGGGAACTATGGCTACACCTTC
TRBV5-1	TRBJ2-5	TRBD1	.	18	CASSSRPRDRGGKETQYF	TGCGCCAGCAGCTCTAGACCCCGGGACAGGGGGGGTAAAGAGACCCAGTACTTC
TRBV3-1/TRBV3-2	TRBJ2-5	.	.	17	CASSQVWGQKLRETQYF	TGTGCCAGCAGCCAAGTGTGGGGACAAAAGCTCAGGGAGACCCAGTACTTC